These T cell receptor beta chains were read from a single sample in a study of Graves' ophthalmopathy and Graves' hyperthyroidism. TCRdb reprocessed the multiplex PCR reads via MiXCR and lists one record per CDR3 protein. The sample holds about 380,000 distinct CDR3 sequences, 15% seen once. Sequencing was done on a sample of peripheral blood. The origin of the receptors is a woman younger than 35 with stable Graves' hyperthyroidism. The CDR3 runs from the conserved cysteine through the conserved F or W. The order of the fields is J gene, CDR3 length, clone size, V gene, D gene, CDR3 DNA, CDR3 protein. The D gene is left open where the match is weak. Clone sizes are given selectively: once, few, many, or a class where the clone is expanded.

TRBJ1-2	14	few	TRBV6-5	-	TGTGCCAGCAGTTCGGGGGGGAGTAGCTATGGCTACACCTTC	CASSSGGSSYGYTF
TRBJ1-1	16	many	TRBV6-5	TRBD1	TGTGCCAGCAGTCTACGGACAGGGGTGGGGAACACTGAAGCTTTCTTT	CASSLRTGVGNTEAFF
TRBJ2-7	13	many	TRBV6-1	-	TGTGCCAGCAGTGGGGATACAGGGTTCGAGCAGTACTTC	CASSGDTGFEQYF
TRBJ1-2	13	many	TRBV12-3/TRBV12-4	-	TGTGCCAGCAAAAGAGGGACGATCGACGGCTACACCTTC	CASKRGTIDGYTF
TRBJ1-1	13	many	TRBV11-2	-	TGTGCCAGCAGCCTCACAAGGGGCACTGAAGCTTTCTTT	CASSLTRGTEAFF
TRBJ1-6	13	few	TRBV18	-	TGTGCCAGCTCCAGTTCGGTTAATTCACCCCTCCACTTT	CASSSSVNSPLHF
TRBJ1-2	15	many	TRBV12-3/TRBV12-4	-	TGTGCCAGCACCCCAAGAAAAGACACGAACTATGGCTACACCTTC	CASTPRKDTNYGYTF
TRBJ1-1	14	many	TRBV6-5	-	TGTGCCAGCAGTTCCAAGGGGGGTAACACTGAAGCTTTCTTT	CASSSKGGNTEAFF
TRBJ1-1	16	few	TRBV19	-	TGTGCCAGTACTCCTTCAGGTTTAGGGATCAACACTGAAGCTTTCTTT	CASTPSGLGINTEAFF
TRBJ1-2	13	-	TRBV6-1	TRBD1	TGTGCCAGCAGTGACCGGGACAGGGGAGGCTACACCTTC	CASSDRDRGGYTF
TRBJ1-1	19	many	TRBV11-2	-	TGTGCCAGCAGCTTAGTCTCTAGCCGACAAGGTGGCTTAAACACTGAAGCTTTCTTT	CASSLVSSRQGGLNTEAFF
TRBJ2-7	18	few	TRBV12-3/TRBV12-4	TRBD1	TGTGCCAGCAGTCTTTTCGGCTCACCACGGACAGGGGGATACGAGCAGTACTTC	CASSLFGSPRTGGYEQYF
TRBJ2-5	14	many	TRBV20-1	-	TGCAGTGCTAGAGTTCTCCCGGTACCAGAGACCCAGTACTTC	CSARVLPVPETQYF
TRBJ1-5	12	-	TRBV20-1	-	TGCAGTGCTAGCCCGGGAAATCAGCCCCAGCATTTT	CSASPGNQPQHF
TRBJ1-1	14	few	TRBV18	-	TGTGCCAGCTCACCGAAAGGGGAGAGGACTGAAGCTTTCTTT	CASSPKGERTEAFF
TRBJ1-1	13	-	TRBV6-1	-	TGTGCCAGCAGTGCCTACAGCGACACTGAAGCTTTCTTT	CASSAYSDTEAFF
TRBJ2-5	13	-	TRBV20-1	-	TGCAGTCTTCTCGAAGGGCGCAGAGAGACCCAGTACTTC	CSLLEGRRETQYF
TRBJ2-5	14	many	TRBV12-3/TRBV12-4	-	TGTGCCAGCAGTTCTGGGGACTCTCGTGAGACCCAGTACTTC	CASSSGDSRETQYF
TRBJ2-5	14	many	TRBV29-1	TRBD1	TGCAGCGTTGGGCGGGACAGGGCAGGAGAGACCCAGTACTTC	CSVGRDRAGETQYF
TRBJ2-1	13	once	TRBV5-1	TRBD1	TGCGCCAGCACTTTAGGGGGCTTAAATGAGCAGTTCTTC	CASTLGGLNEQFF
TRBJ1-1	13	many	TRBV6-5	TRBD1	TGTGCCAGCCAACAGGGGCAGAGCACTGAAGCTTTCTTT	CASQQGQSTEAFF
TRBJ1-5	15	many	TRBV9	-	TGTGCCAGCAGCGTAGAGGGGACTGGCAATCAGCCCCAGCATTTT	CASSVEGTGNQPQHF
TRBJ2-7	16	-	TRBV6-1	TRBD2	TGTGCCAGCAGTGAAGTCAGGCGGGACTACTCCTACGAGCAGTACTTC	CASSEVRRDYSYEQYF
TRBJ1-1	14	many	TRBV29-1	TRBD1	TGCAGCGTTGCTACAGGGGGGGGAAACACTGAAGCTTTCTTT	CSVATGGGNTEAFF
TRBJ2-7	17	many	TRBV20-1	TRBD2	TGCAGTGCGGGACCGAGTGTGGAAGCGGGGGTCTCCTACGAGCAGTACTTC	CSAGPSVEAGVSYEQYF
TRBJ1-1	19	many	TRBV12-3/TRBV12-4	-	TGTGCCAGCAGTTTCACAGTGACCCATTTTAGCGGAATGAACACTGAAGCTTTCTTT	CASSFTVTHFSGMNTEAFF
TRBJ1-3	14	many	TRBV19	-	TGTGCCAGTAGTATAAGCGCGGCTGGAAACACCATATATTTT	CASSISAAGNTIYF
TRBJ1-6	15	many	TRBV19	TRBD1	TGTGCCAGTAGTATAAACAACAGGGGAAATTCACCCCTCCACTTT	CASSINNRGNSPLHF
TRBJ1-1	13	many	TRBV7-2	-	TGTGCCAGCAGCTGGGGTTTTGGACTTGAAGCTTTCTTT	CASSWGFGLEAFF
TRBJ2-7	17	-	TRBV6-2/TRBV6-3	TRBD2	TGTGCCAGCAGTTACTCCCGTGGACTAGCGGTCTCCTACGAGCAGTACTTC	CASSYSRGLAVSYEQYF
TRBJ2-7	12	many	TRBV19	-	TGTGCCAGTAGTACGACGACCTACGAGCAGTACTTC	CASSTTTYEQYF
TRBJ2-5	15	-	TRBV6-5	-	TGTGCCAGCAGTTTTTGGCTTAGGGGGTCGAAGACCCAGTACTTC	CASSFWLRGSKTQYF
TRBJ2-2	17	many	TRBV6-5	-	TGTGCCAGCAGTTACCCCGAAGTTGGTTCGGGCACCGGGGAGCTGTTTTTT	CASSYPEVGSGTGELFF
TRBJ1-3	14	few	TRBV5-1	-	TGCGCCAGCAGCTTGTGGCCAGGGGAAAACACCATATATTTT	CASSLWPGENTIYF
TRBJ2-2	15	many	TRBV7-3	-	TGTGCCAGCAGCTTAAACAGCGTGGGGGCCGGGGAGCTGTTTTTT	CASSLNSVGAGELFF
TRBJ1-6	13	many	TRBV20-1	-	TGCAGTGCTAGAACGGGGGAGAATTCACCCCTCCACTTT	CSARTGENSPLHF
TRBJ1-2	16	many	TRBV2	TRBD1	TGTGCCAGCAGTGCCGGGACAGATGATGCTAACTATGGCTACACCTTC	CASSAGTDDANYGYTF
TRBJ1-2	15	many	TRBV6-1	-	TGTGCCAGCAGGATCGGGGGTTTCCCCCTATATGGCTACACCTTC	CASRIGGFPLYGYTF
TRBJ1-5	14	-	TRBV10-3	-	TGTGCCATCAGTGGGGGGGGGCACAATCAGCCCCAGCATTTT	CAISGGGHNQPQHF
TRBJ1-5	16	many	TRBV12-5	-	TGTGCTAGTGGTCCCACCTCCGGACGGTACGGTCAGCCCCAGCATTTT	CASGPTSGRYGQPQHF
TRBJ1-1	13	few	TRBV12-3/TRBV12-4	TRBD1	TGTGCCACCTTGGTCAGGGGGTACACTGAAGCTTTCTTT	CATLVRGYTEAFF
TRBJ1-1	14	-	TRBV6-1	-	TGTGCCAGCAGTGAAGTCGAAGGATTCACTGAAGCTTTCTTT	CASSEVEGFTEAFF
TRBJ1-5	14	many	TRBV2	TRBD1	TGTGCCAGCAGGGACAGGGGCGGTGGACAGCCCCAGCATTTT	CASRDRGGGQPQHF
TRBJ2-7	14	many	TRBV7-6	-	TGTGCCAGCAGCTTATCGCAAGGGCCCAACGAGCAGTACTTC	CASSLSQGPNEQYF
TRBJ1-1	15	-	TRBV12-3/TRBV12-4	-	TGTGCCAGCAGTTCGTGGATGCAAGAGAGAACTGAAGCTTTCTTT	CASSSWMQERTEAFF
TRBJ2-5	15	many	TRBV7-8	-	TGTGCCAGCATCCCTTTTTTCCGGGGGCAAGAGACCCAGTACTTC	CASIPFFRGQETQYF
TRBJ1-1	12	many	TRBV20-1	-	TGCAGTGTGAGGCAGCCAAACACTGAAGCTTTCTTT	CSVRQPNTEAFF
TRBJ1-1	14	many	TRBV11-3	-	TGTGCCAGCAGCCTCGCCGGACCGATATCCGAAGCTTTCTTT	CASSLAGPISEAFF
TRBJ2-5	14	many	TRBV7-2	-	TGTGCCAGCAGCTCCCCTCTCAACCGGGGGACCCAGTACTTC	CASSSPLNRGTQYF
TRBJ1-1	11	-	TRBV28	-	TGTGCCAGCAGTGCAGGAATCGAAGCTTTCTTT	CASSAGIEAFF